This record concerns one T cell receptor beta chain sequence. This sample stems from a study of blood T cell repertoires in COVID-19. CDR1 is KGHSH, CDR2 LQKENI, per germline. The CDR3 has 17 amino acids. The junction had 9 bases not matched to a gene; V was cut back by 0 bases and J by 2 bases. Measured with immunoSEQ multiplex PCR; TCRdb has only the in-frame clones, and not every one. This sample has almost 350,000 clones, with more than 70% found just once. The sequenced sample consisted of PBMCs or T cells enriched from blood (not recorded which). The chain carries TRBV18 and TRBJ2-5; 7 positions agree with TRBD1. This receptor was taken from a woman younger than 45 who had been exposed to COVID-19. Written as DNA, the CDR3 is TGTGCCAGCTCACCACCTCGACGACAGGGTGTACAAGAGACCCAGTACTTC. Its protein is CASSPPRRQGVQETQYF.